Below are 21 T cell receptor beta chains sequenced from a single sample in a study of blood T cell repertoires in COVID-19. Profiling relied on immunoSEQ multiplex PCR, and the TCRdb table lists in-frame clones only, not all of them. The top ten hold roughly 1.1% of the sample, which has hundreds of thousands of clones, 80% to 90% seen once. The specimen was PBMCs or T cells enriched from blood (not recorded which). These receptors all come from a young man who had recovered from COVID-19.

The J gene is TRBJ1-5, the V gene TRBV6-5; 8 bases are a match to TRBD1. V shed 8 bases and J 1 base; nucleotides not matched to a gene: 4. Looked up from germline, CDR1 is MNHEY and CDR2 is SVGAGI. This CDR3 is built from 14 residues. This CDR3 is CASWNRGSNQPQHF. The CDR3 DNA reads as TGTGCCAGCTGGAACAGGGGGAGCAATCAGCCCCAGCATTTT.

This chain uses TRBV10-3 with TRBJ1-1; 8 bases line up with TRBD1. V lost 10 bases and J lost 0; bases outside the gene matches: 10. Germline lookup yields CDR1 ENHRY and CDR2 SYGVKD. The CDR3 covers 15 residues. DNA for the CDR3: TGTGCCACGGGCCGGGCAGGGGGCGTGAACACTGAAGCTTTCTTT. This gives the protein CATGRAGGVNTEAFF.

The CDR3 loop reads CASSQDRAGRWSYNEQFF. CDR3 in DNA: TGTGCCAGCAGCCAAGATAGGGCGGGGAGGTGGTCCTACAATGAGCAGTTCTTC. The J gene is TRBJ2-1, the V gene TRBV3-1 (or the pseudogene TRBV3-2), with D tentatively TRBD2 (6 bases). The germline V gene has CDR1 LGHDT and CDR2 YNNKEL (reference sequence). CDR3 size: 18 residues. V was trimmed by 0 bases and J by 1 base, leaving 16 bases between them.

The chain uses TRBV6-2 or TRBV6-3 and TRBJ2-7; 7 bases line up with TRBD1. The CDR3 totals 17 residues. The V gene end was trimmed by 0 bases and the J gene end by 1 base; junction bases not matched to a gene: 9. Germline V gives CDR1 MNHEY, CDR2 SVGEGT. CDR3 sequence reads: CASSYSARGSGSYEQYF. The DNA of the CDR3 is TGTGCCAGCAGTTACTCCGCCAGGGGGAGCGGATCCTACGAGCAGTACTTC.

This chain joins TRBV12-3 or TRBV12-4 and TRBJ2-7, with D maybe TRBD1 (6 bases). The CDR3 extends over 13 amino acids. Trimming left V 3 bases short and J 4 bases short, with 10 bases between. The CDR3 here is CASSFERGYEQYF. The CDR3 bases are TGTGCCAGCAGTTTCGAGAGGGGGTACGAGCAGTACTTC.

The V call is TRBV6-1, the J call TRBJ1-6; D unresolved. This CDR3 is 16 amino acids long. V was cut by 0 bases and J by 10 bases, with 16 bases left in between. In germline, CDR1 is MNHNS, CDR2 SASEGT. For the CDR3, the DNA is TGTGCCAGCAGTGAAGCCCGGTCGAGGTTGTGGTCACCCCTCCACTTT. This codes for CASSEARSRLWSPLHF.

J is TRBJ2-5 and V is TRBV7-7; TRBD1 matches at 9 bases. V dropped 5 bases and J dropped 5; count of bases not matched to a gene: 9. The CDR3 consists of 15 residues. The germline V gene has CDR1 SSHAT and CDR2 FNYEAQ (reference sequence). DNA of the CDR3: TGTGCCAGCAGCCCGCGGACAGGGGAGTGGGAGACCCAGTACTTC. It codes for CASSPRTGEWETQYF.

J is TRBJ2-1 and V is TRBV7-9, with TRBD2 matching 8 bases. The germline V gene encodes CDR1 SEHNR and CDR2 FQNEAQ (reference sequence). The CDR3 is 16 amino acids. V shed 3 bases, J shed 2 bases, and the junction held 6 bases outside the gene matches. CDR3 bases: TGTGCCAGCAGCTTTAGTGGACTAGCAGCCTACAATGAGCAGTTCTTC. Translated, it gives CASSFSGLAAYNEQFF.

This chain joins TRBV5-1 and TRBJ2-7, with 9 nucleotides matching TRBD1. Germline assignment: CDR1 SGHRS and CDR2 YFSETQ. The CDR3 sequence is 14 residues long. Trimming took 9 bases from V and 1 from J; bases not matched to a gene: 8. This CDR3 is CATAPGQGSYEQYF. In DNA, the CDR3 is TGCGCCACTGCTCCGGGACAGGGTTCCTACGAGCAGTACTTC.

The chain joins TRBV28 to TRBJ1-5, with D possibly TRBD1 on 5 matching bases. The CDR3 runs 13 residues. Germline V gene data show CDR1 as MDHEN and CDR2 as SYDVKM. V was pared by 6 bases and J by 3 bases, with 9 bases between. In DNA form, the CDR3 reads TGTGCCAGCAGATGGACATTCAATCAGCCCCAGCATTTT. This encodes CASRWTFNQPQHF.

The gene calls are TRBV9 and TRBJ2-1; 14 nucleotides line up with TRBD2. V was pared by 4 bases and J by 12 bases, with 9 bases of the junction left unmatched. CDR1 SGDLS and CDR2 YYNGEE come from the germline V gene. This CDR3 has 15 amino acids. CDR3 DNA: TGTGCCAGCAGCCCACGGGGACTAGCGGGAGTAGGGCAGTTCTTC. Its translation: CASSPRGLAGVGQFF. The whole variable domain, remainder taken from reference TRBV9 and TRBJ2-1, is DSGVTQTPKHLITATGQRVTLRCSPRSGDLSVYWYQQSLDQGLQFLIQYYNGEERAKGNILERFSAQQFPDLHSELNLSSLELGDSALYFCASSPRGLAGVGQFFGPGTRLTVL.

The rearrangement uses TRBV7-8 and TRBJ2-7; unclear D gene. Between the trimmed V and J ends, which lost 1 base and 3 bases, there was a span of 10 bases. The CDR3 has 14 residues. Germline values: CDR1 SGHVS, CDR2 FQNEAQ. This CDR3 is CASSLESISYEQYF. CDR3 in DNA: TGTGCCAGCAGCTTAGAGAGTATTAGCTACGAGCAGTACTTC.

With respect to this clone: Mismatch with germline at one junction end may stem from a read error. The CDR3 here is CASKKGIF. CDR3 DNA: TGTGCCAGCAAGAAGGGGATCTTC. The chain carries TRBV25-1 and TRBJ2-1, with D maybe TRBD1 (5 bases). In germline, CDR1 is MGHDK, CDR2 SYGVNS. CDR3 length: 8 amino acids.

This chain links TRBV27 with TRBJ2-3; 9 bases agree with TRBD2. The CDR3 extends over 15 amino acids. The J segment lost 2 bases and the V segment lost 5 bases, leaving 5 bases of the junction unmatched. From germline, CDR1 is MNHEY and CDR2 SMNVEV (reference sequence). The CDR3 loop reads CASSIGLAYTDTQYF. The CDR3 bases are TGTGCCAGCAGTATTGGACTAGCGTACACAGATACGCAGTATTTT.

The genes are TRBV28 and TRBJ1-1; 7 positions match TRBD1. The V and J ends lost 5 bases and 4 bases, in that order; junction bases with no gene match: 4. The length of the CDR3 is 13 residues. From germline, CDR1 is MDHEN and CDR2 SYDVKM. CDR3 residues: CASSTTGITEAFF. CDR3 DNA sequence: TGTGCCAGCAGTACGACAGGGATCACTGAAGCTTTCTTT. Supplemented by reference TRBV28 and TRBJ1-1, the full variable domain reads DVKVTQSSRYLVKRTGEKVFLECVQDMDHENMFWYRQDPGLGLRLIYFSYDVKMKEKGDIPEGYSVSREKKERFSLILESASTNQTSMYLCASSTTGITEAFFGQGTRLTVV.

This rearrangement joins TRBV9 to TRBJ2-1; D perhaps matches TRBD2 (5 bases). Germline V gives CDR1 SGDLS, CDR2 YYNGEE. The CDR3 is 15 residues long. V lost 4 bases and J 4 bases, leaving 15 bases between the germline ends. CDR3 bases: TGTGCCAGCAGCCCTGGTCGGGGAGATTACAATGAGCAGTTCTTC. It is translated as CASSPGRGDYNEQFF. Using reference TRBV9 and TRBJ2-1 for the parts outside the CDR3, the full variable domain is DSGVTQTPKHLITATGQRVTLRCSPRSGDLSVYWYQQSLDQGLQFLIQYYNGEERAKGNILERFSAQQFPDLHSELNLSSLELGDSALYFCASSPGRGDYNEQFFGPGTRLTVL.

V and J are TRBV11-2 and TRBJ2-7; D ambiguous. The V and J ends lost 2 bases and 4 bases respectively, with 15 bases between them. Germline V lookup: CDR1 SGHAT, CDR2 FQNNGV. The CDR3 spans 15 residues. The CDR3 protein is CASSLSVSLLYEQYF. Written as DNA, the CDR3 is TGTGCCAGCAGCTTATCGGTGAGCTTGCTTTACGAGCAGTACTTC.

CDR3 sequence reads: CASTYRQAEAFF. CDR3 DNA: TGCGCCAGCACCTATAGGCAGGCAGAAGCTTTCTTT. The chain links TRBV23-1 to TRBJ1-1; the D is unclear. TRBV23-1 falls under the ORF class, with uncertain function. V was trimmed by 7 bases and J by 8 bases, leaving 14 bases between them. The CDR3 runs 12 residues.

This clone was observed a handful of times. This sequence joins TRBV7-2 and TRBJ2-2; TRBD2 matches at 8 bases. Germline V lookup: CDR1 SGHTA, CDR2 FQGNSA. With V trimmed by 1 base and J by 5 bases, 3 bases remained unmatched. CDR3 length: 15 residues. CDR3 amino acids: CASSLGGGRTGELFF. For the CDR3, the DNA is TGTGCCAGCAGCTTAGGTGGCGGGAGGACCGGGGAGCTGTTTTTT.

The count of this clone is one. The rearrangement uses TRBV12-5 and TRBJ1-3, with TRBD1 identical over 8 bases. Trimming cost V 11 bases and J 4 bases; bases outside gene matches: 7. CDR3 length: 13 residues. Germline loops: CDR1 LGHNT, CDR2 FRNRAP. CDR3 region: CASGQGVGNTIYF. The CDR3 coding sequence is TGTGCTTCCGGACAGGGTGTAGGAAACACCATATATTTT. The variable domain in full, completed from reference TRBV12-5 and TRBJ1-3, reads DARVTQTPRHKVTEMGQEVTMRCQPILGHNTVFWYRQTMMQGLELLAYFRNRAPLDDSGMPKDRFSAEMPDATLATLKIQPSEPRDSAVYFCASGQGVGNTIYFGEGSWLTVV.

This clone was detected once. J is TRBJ2-1 and V is TRBV5-1; the match to TRBD2 covers 10 bases. Per the germline V gene, CDR1 is SGHRS and CDR2 is YFSETQ. V shed 0 bases and J 8 bases; nucleotides not matched to a gene: 8. This CDR3 has 16 amino acids. The CDR3 coding sequence is TGCGCCAGCAGCTTGGCTTCCTTAGCGGGAGGATATGAGCAGTTCTTC. It encodes CASSLASLAGGYEQFF.